The entry below describes one TCR beta chain. The study ran its PCR with 60 Vbeta and 13 Jbeta primers. Measured with immunoSEQ multiplex PCR; TCRdb has only the in-frame clones, and not every one. Of around 210,000 clones in the sample, roughly 73% are singletons; the top ten hold 0.45% to 0.5%. These data come from a study of cytomegalovirus exposure and HLA in healthy donors. The length of the CDR3 is 16 residues. Germline V gene sequence: CDR1 LNHDA, CDR2 SQIVND (reference sequence). The V gene lost 1 base and the J gene lost 2 bases, with 12 bases spanning the gap. The sequence derives from a boy aged 5-17 years in good health and CMV-seronegative. The chain links TRBV19 to TRBJ1-5, with D maybe TRBD1 (5 bases). Sequenced: PBMCs. As DNA, the CDR3 is TGTGCCAGTAGTATAGGGCGCAGGGCGGGCAATCAGCCCCAGCATTTT. Translating gives CASSIGRRAGNQPQHF.